The clone carrying this T cell receptor beta chain appeared many times. Its matching antigen is unknown. Unmatched junction bases numbered 4, after V lost 6 bases and J lost 6 bases. The length of the CDR3 is 14 residues. This sample is drawn from a study of identical twins. Study-wide results and caveats: For monozygotic twins, models underestimated out-of-frame TCR alpha sharing.

TCRdb re-called the 5' RACE reads through MiXCR, storing one row per CDR3 protein. Among some 330,000 distinct CDR3 sequences listed, roughly 10% were seen once. This TCR was recovered from a woman in her 50s in good health. The chain carries TRBV12-3 or TRBV12-4 and TRBJ1-4; 10 nucleotides match TRBD1. Input material: naive T cells sorted from blood. CDR3 region: CASRTGGDHEKLFF. CDR3 DNA: TGTGCCAGCAGGACAGGGGGCGACCATGAAAAACTGTTTTTT.